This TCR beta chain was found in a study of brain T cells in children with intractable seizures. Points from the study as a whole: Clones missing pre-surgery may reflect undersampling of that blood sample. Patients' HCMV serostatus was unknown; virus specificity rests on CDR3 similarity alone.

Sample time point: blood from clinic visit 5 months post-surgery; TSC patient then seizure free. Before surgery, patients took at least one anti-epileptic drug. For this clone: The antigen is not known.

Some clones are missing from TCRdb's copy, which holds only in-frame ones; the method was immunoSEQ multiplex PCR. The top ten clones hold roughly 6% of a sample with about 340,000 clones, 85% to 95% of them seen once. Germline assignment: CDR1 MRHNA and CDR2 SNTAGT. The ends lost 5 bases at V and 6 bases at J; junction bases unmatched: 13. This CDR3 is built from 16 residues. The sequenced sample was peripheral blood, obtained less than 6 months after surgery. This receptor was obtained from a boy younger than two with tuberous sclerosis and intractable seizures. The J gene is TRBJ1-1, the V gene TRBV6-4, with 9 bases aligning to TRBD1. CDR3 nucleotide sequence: TGTGCCAGCAGTTGCGGGGGACAGGGTTTAAGCGCTGAAGCTTTCTTT. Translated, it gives CASSCGGQGLSAEAFF.